These 19 T cell receptor beta chains were sequenced from one sample in a study of identical twins. TCRdb independently ran MiXCR on the 5' RACE reads; one entry per CDR3 protein. The data hold fewer than 550,000 distinct CDR3 sequences, with roughly an eighth observed a single time. These same records also appear under a second study, on yellow fever vaccine responses in identical twins.

Sample: CD4+ T cells sorted from blood. The origin of the receptors is a woman between 18 and 30 years old in good health.

This clonotype was seen only a few times. This chain connects TRBV5-1 to TRBJ1-6; unclear D gene. The germline V gene has CDR1 SGHRS and CDR2 YFSETQ. Trimming cost V 3 bases and J 9 bases, with 10 bases left between them. This CDR3 region has 13 residues. In DNA form, the CDR3 reads TGCGCCAGCAGCTCCTCCCCCGGTTCACCCCTCCACTTT. Residues: CASSSSPGSPLHF.

This chain joins TRBV5-1 and TRBJ1-1, with D perhaps TRBD1 (6 bases). The CDR3 totals 15 residues. Looked up from germline, CDR1 is SGHRS and CDR2 is YFSETQ. The V end was cut by 3 bases, the J end by 3 bases, with 15 bases between. In DNA, the CDR3 is TGCGCCAGCAGCTACCGAACAGGGATGGACACTGAAGCTTTCTTT. The encoded protein is CASSYRTGMDTEAFF.

This clonotype showed up many times. CDR3 region: CASSFGGASQPQHF. CDR3 DNA: TGTGCCAGCAGTTTTGGGGGCGCGAGTCAGCCCCAGCATTTT. This chain uses TRBV12-3 or TRBV12-4 with TRBJ1-5, with a possible D match to TRBD1 (6 bases). The CDR3 runs 14 residues. V lost 3 bases to trimming and J lost 6 bases, with 12 bases between them.

The rearrangement links TRBV7-2 to TRBJ1-2; D gene uncertain. V was shortened by 2 bases and J by 7 bases, with 11 bases between the two germline ends. This CDR3 region has 13 residues. Germline CDR1 reads SGHTA; CDR2 reads FQGNSA. The CDR3 here is CASSLPGSGGYTF. In DNA form, the CDR3 reads TGTGCCAGCAGCTTACCCGGGTCAGGTGGCTACACCTTC.

The genes are TRBV29-1 and TRBJ2-1, with TRBD1 matching 7 bases. The J segment lost 0 bases and the V segment lost 6 bases, leaving 8 bases of the junction unmatched. Germline CDR1 SQVTM, CDR2 ANQGSEA. This CDR3 comprises 15 residues. DNA for the CDR3: TGCAGCGTGAACCGACAGGGATTCTCCTACAATGAGCAGTTCTTC. It is translated as CSVNRQGFSYNEQFF.

The chain is built from TRBV12-3 or TRBV12-4 and TRBJ1-5; D unresolved. Trimming removed 1 base at V and 4 bases at J, with 5 bases between. This CDR3 is built from 13 residues. CDR3 DNA sequence: TGTGCCAGCAGTTTAGGCCCAAATCAGCCCCAGCATTTT. It encodes CASSLGPNQPQHF.

This clonotype was recorded at least ten times. The gene calls are TRBV5-1 and TRBJ1-1; D remains ambiguous. The germline V gene has CDR1 SGHRS and CDR2 YFSETQ. This CDR3 is 17 amino acids long. V gave up 4 bases and J gave up 0 bases, with 19 bases separating them. The CDR3 DNA sequence: TGCGCCAGCAGCCCCCTCCAGAAGGGCGGCTTGAACACTGAAGCTTTCTTT. It yields the protein CASSPLQKGGLNTEAFF.

This chain links TRBV18 with TRBJ2-1, with TRBD2 as a possible D gene (6 bases). V lost 6 bases and J lost 9, with 9 bases in between. CDR3 length equals 11 residues. Germline values: CDR1 KGHSH, CDR2 LQKENI. The CDR3 region has the DNA TGTGCCAGCTCGGCCGGGGGTGAGCAGTTCTTC. Amino acid sequence: CASSAGGEQFF.

This clonotype has just a few counts. The chain couples TRBV23-1 to TRBJ2-2; D gene ambiguous. TRBV23-1 is an ORF for which the function is uncertain. Trimming removed 2 bases from V and 2 bases from J, with 9 bases in between. The CDR3 covers 15 residues. The CDR3 DNA reads as TGCGCCAGCAGTCAACTGGGTTACAACACCGGGGAGCTGTTTTTT. Its protein is CASSQLGYNTGELFF.

With regard to this clonotype: The junction differs from germline at one of its ends, possibly a read error. The chain joins TRBV2 to TRBJ2-2; D possibly corresponds to TRBD2 (5 bases). Germline V lookup: CDR1 SNHLY, CDR2 FYNNEI. This CDR3 spans 12 amino acids. DNA of the CDR3: TGCGCCAGCAGACGGTCCACCGGGGAGCTGCTTTTT. Its protein product is CASRRSTGELLF.

The chain couples TRBV6-6 to TRBJ2-5; D gene ambiguous. Germline values: CDR1 MNHNY, CDR2 SVGAGI (reference sequence). This CDR3 is 12 amino acids long. Trimming cost V 7 bases and J 5 bases, with 11 bases left between them. CDR3 coding DNA: TGTGCCAGCAAAGCAGGTTCGGAGACCCAGTACTTC. The encoded protein is CASKAGSETQYF.

This clonotype was observed a few times. As DNA, the CDR3 is TGTGCCAGCAGTTTAATCCTAGCGGTCTTCAATGAGCAGTTCTTC. Translating it yields CASSLILAVFNEQFF. The gene calls are TRBV28 and TRBJ2-1; the match to TRBD2 covers 7 bases. V lost 2 bases to trimming and J lost 6 bases; unmatched junction nucleotides: 7. The CDR3 totals 15 residues. Per germline, CDR1 MDHEN and CDR2 SYDVKM.

This clonotype came up a few times. J is TRBJ2-1 and V is TRBV24-1; 8 nucleotides match TRBD1. CDR1 is KGHDR, CDR2 SFDVKD, per germline. The CDR3 covers 16 residues. V dropped 5 bases and J dropped 0; count of bases not matched to a gene: 5. The CDR3 here is CATSGGTGPSYNEQFF. The CDR3 DNA is TGTGCCACCAGTGGGGGGACAGGACCCTCCTACAATGAGCAGTTCTTC.

The chain couples TRBV2 to TRBJ2-5; 7 bases align to TRBD1. This CDR3 spans 16 amino acids. V trimming: 10 bases; J trimming: 1 base; junction bases outside the gene matches: 15. Germline lookup yields CDR1 SNHLY and CDR2 FYNNEI. The DNA of the CDR3 is TGTGCCACCCGGCGCCTCCGCAGGGGGACCCAAGAGACCCAGTACTTC. Translating gives CATRRLRRGTQETQYF.

The gene calls are TRBV3-1 and TRBJ2-7, with D tentatively TRBD2 (5 bases). The V gene lost 2 bases and the J gene lost 5 bases, with 10 bases spanning the gap. Germline CDR1 is LGHDT and CDR2 is YNNKEL (reference sequence). The CDR3 consists of 13 residues. The CDR3 loop is CASSQSRRNEQYF. The CDR3, as DNA: TGTGCCAGCAGCCAATCTAGGAGGAACGAGCAGTACTTC.

A few counts support this clonotype. The rearrangement links TRBV7-2 to TRBJ2-1; weak D call: TRBD2 (5 bases). V was trimmed by 1 base and J by 7 bases, leaving 14 bases between them. This CDR3 contains 15 residues. Germline CDR1 reads SGHTA; CDR2 reads FQGNSA. CDR3 region: CASSLEGGLRNEQFF. In DNA form, the CDR3 reads TGTGCCAGCAGCTTAGAGGGCGGGTTGAGGAATGAGCAGTTCTTC.

This clonotype was picked up a small number of times. The rearrangement uses TRBV12-3 or TRBV12-4 and TRBJ2-3; 7 positions agree with TRBD2. With 4 bases clipped from V and 2 bases from J, the junction kept 6 bases outside the gene matches. The CDR3 covers 15 residues. CDR3 nucleotides: TGTGCCAGCAGTTCGGGCGGGAGTGCCACAGATACGCAGTATTTT. Translation: CASSSGGSATDTQYF.

The genes are TRBV5-4 and TRBJ2-3, with D hard to call. CDR1 SGHNT and CDR2 YYREEE come from the germline V gene (reference sequence). CDR3 size: 15 residues. V was shortened by 1 base and J by 1 base, with 10 bases between the two germline ends. The CDR3 DNA reads TGTGCCAGCAGCTTGAGCGATCTCCGCACAGATACGCAGTATTTT. Protein: CASSLSDLRTDTQYF. The full variable domain, rest sourced from reference TRBV5-4 and TRBJ2-3, is ETGVTQSPTHLIKTRGQQVTLRCSSQSGHNTVSWYQQALGQGPQFIFQYYREEENGRGNFPPRFSGLQFPNYSSELNVNALELDDSALYLCASSLSDLRTDTQYFGPGTRLTVL.

This clonotype appeared many times. The chain joins TRBV12-3 or TRBV12-4 to TRBJ1-2, with unresolved D. The CDR3 has 12 residues. V was shortened by 2 bases and J by 8 bases, with 9 bases between the two germline ends. CDR3 protein: CASSLLGLGYTF. Here the CDR3 DNA reads TGTGCCAGCAGTTTACTGGGATTGGGCTACACCTTC.